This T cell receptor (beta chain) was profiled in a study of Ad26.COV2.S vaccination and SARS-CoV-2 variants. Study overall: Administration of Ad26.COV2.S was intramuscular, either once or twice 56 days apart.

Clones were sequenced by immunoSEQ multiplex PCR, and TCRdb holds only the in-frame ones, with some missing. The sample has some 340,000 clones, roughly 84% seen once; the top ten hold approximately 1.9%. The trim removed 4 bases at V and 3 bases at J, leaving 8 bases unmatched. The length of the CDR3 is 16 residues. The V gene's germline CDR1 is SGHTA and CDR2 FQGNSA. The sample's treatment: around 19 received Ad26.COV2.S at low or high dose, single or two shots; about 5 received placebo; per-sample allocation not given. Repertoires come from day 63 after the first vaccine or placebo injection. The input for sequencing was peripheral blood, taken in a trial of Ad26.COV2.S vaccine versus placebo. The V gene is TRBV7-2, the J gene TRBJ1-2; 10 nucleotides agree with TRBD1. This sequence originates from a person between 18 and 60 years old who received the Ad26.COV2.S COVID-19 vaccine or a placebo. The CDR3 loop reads CASSYRQGAGDYGYTF. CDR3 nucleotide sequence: TGTGCCAGCAGCTACAGACAGGGGGCCGGAGACTATGGCTACACCTTC.